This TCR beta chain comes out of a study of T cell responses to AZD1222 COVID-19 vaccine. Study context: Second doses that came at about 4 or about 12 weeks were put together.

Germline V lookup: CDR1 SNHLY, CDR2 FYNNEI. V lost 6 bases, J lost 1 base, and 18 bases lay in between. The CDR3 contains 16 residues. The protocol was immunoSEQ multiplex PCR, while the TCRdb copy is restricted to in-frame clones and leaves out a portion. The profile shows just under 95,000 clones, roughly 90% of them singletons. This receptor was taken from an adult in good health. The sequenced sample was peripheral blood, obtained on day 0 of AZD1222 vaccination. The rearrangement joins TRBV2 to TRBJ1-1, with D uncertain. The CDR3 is CASRVPNAGRNTEAFF. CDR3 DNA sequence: TGTGCCAGCAGAGTACCGAACGCCGGCAGGAACACTGAAGCTTTCTTT.